These T cell receptor beta chains were read from a single sample in a study of shared T cell receptors in the human thymus. Repertoires were generated with immunoSEQ multiplex PCR, while TCRdb's copy carries only in-frame clones and drops some. Among approximately 660,000 clones listed, approximately 87% were seen once. The same sample was also studied in work on human thymus T cells.

Sequenced: thymocytes. The source of these receptors is a boy younger than two with a congenital heart defect. CDR3s include the opening cysteine and the closing phenylalanine or tryptophan. D genes are given only for firm matches. The listing skips clone size in some rows; elsewhere it reads once, few, many or a size class.

j_gene	len	d_gene	abundance	v_gene	CDR3aa	CDR3nt
TRBJ2-5	17	.	.	TRBV29-1	CSLSLRPRAGSGETQYF	TGCAGCCTATCACTCCGGCCGCGGGCGGGATCAGGAGAGACCCAGTACTTC
TRBJ2-7	21	TRBD2	.	TRBV15	CATSRVGTSGSPMLTIYEQYF	TGTGCCACCAGCAGAGTAGGGACTAGCGGGAGTCCGATGCTCACAATCTACGAGCAGTACTTC
TRBJ2-1	15	TRBD2	.	TRBV4-1	CASSLPGGVYNEQFF	TGCGCCAGCAGCCTCCCCGGGGGGGTCTACAATGAGCAGTTCTTC
TRBJ2-7	14	.	.	TRBV11-3	CASSLAGVPYEQYF	TGTGCCAGCAGCTTAGCAGGGGTTCCCTACGAGCAGTACTTC
TRBJ2-1	12	.	.	TRBV4-2	CASSAPLDEQFF	TGTGCCAGCAGCGCACCCTTAGATGAGCAGTTCTTC
TRBJ2-3	12	.	once	TRBV28	CASGRGTDTQYF	TGTGCCAGCGGGCGCGGCACAGATACGCAGTATTTT
TRBJ1-1	12	.	.	TRBV5-7	CASSPPPFEAFF	TGTGCCAGCAGCCCCCCCCCGTTTGAAGCTTTCTTT
TRBJ2-1	16	TRBD2	.	TRBV9	CASSPPGGAASNEQFF	TGTGCCAGCAGCCCACCCGGGGGGGCAGCTTCTAATGAGCAGTTCTTC
TRBJ1-1	15	.	.	TRBV28	CASSFEQVTNTEAFF	TGTGCCAGCAGTTTTGAACAGGTTACGAACACTGAAGCTTTCTTT
TRBJ2-1	17	TRBD2	.	TRBV14	CASSQDSLAGPYNEQFF	TGTGCCAGCAGCCAAGATTCTCTAGCGGGCCCCTACAATGAGCAGTTCTTC
TRBJ2-3	16	TRBD2	.	TRBV4-2	CASSPRTSGRRDTQYF	TGTGCCAGCAGCCCCCGGACTAGCGGGAGGAGGGATACGCAGTATTTT